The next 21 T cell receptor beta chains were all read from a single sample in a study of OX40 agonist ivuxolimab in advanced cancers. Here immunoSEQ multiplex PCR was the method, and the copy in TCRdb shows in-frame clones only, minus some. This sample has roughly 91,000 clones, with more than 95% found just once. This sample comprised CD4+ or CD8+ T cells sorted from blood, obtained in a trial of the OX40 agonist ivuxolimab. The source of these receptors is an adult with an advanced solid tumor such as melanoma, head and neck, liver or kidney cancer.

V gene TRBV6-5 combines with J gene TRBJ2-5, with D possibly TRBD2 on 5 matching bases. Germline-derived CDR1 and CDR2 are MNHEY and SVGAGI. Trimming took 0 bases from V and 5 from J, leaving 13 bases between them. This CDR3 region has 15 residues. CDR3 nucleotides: TGTGCCAGCAGTTACTCGAAGCTAGCTTGGGAGACCCAGTACTTC. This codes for CASSYSKLAWETQYF.

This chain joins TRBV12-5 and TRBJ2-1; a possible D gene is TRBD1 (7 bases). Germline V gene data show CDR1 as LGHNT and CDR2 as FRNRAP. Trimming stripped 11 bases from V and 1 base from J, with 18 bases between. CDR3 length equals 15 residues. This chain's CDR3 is CASPGGLKSYNEQFF. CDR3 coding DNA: TGTGCTTCCCCAGGGGGACTGAAATCCTACAATGAGCAGTTCTTC.

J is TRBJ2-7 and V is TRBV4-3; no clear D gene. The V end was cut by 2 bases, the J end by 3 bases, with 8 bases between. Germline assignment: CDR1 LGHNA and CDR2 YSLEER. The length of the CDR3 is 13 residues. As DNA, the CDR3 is TGCGCCAGCAGCCAACTACCCGGCTACGAGCAGTACTTC. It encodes CASSQLPGYEQYF.

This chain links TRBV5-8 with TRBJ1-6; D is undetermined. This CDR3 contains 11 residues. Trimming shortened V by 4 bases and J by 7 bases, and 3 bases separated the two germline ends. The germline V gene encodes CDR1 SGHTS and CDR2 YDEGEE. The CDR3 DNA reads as TGTGCCAGCAGCCAGAATTCACCCCTCCACTTT. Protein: CASSQNSPLHF.

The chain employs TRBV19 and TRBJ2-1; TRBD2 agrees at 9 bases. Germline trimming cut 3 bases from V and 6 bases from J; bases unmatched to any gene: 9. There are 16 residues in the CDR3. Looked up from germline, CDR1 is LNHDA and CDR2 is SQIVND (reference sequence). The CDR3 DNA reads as TGTGCCAGTAGTATCATTCCAGCGGGAGGATTCAATGAGCAGTTCTTC. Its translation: CASSIIPAGGFNEQFF.

CDR3 coding DNA: TGTGCCAGCAGCACGCCGGGACAGGGTTTTTCTGGGGCCAACGTCCTGACTTTC. Translated, it gives CASSTPGQGFSGANVLTF. J is TRBJ2-6 and V is TRBV7-9, with 9 bases that match TRBD1. The junction had 9 bases not matched to a gene; V was cut back by 5 bases and J by 1 base. CDR3 size: 18 residues. In germline, CDR1 is SEHNR, CDR2 FQNEAQ (reference sequence). Full variable domain (missing parts from reference TRBV7-9 and TRBJ2-6): DTGVSQNPRHKITKRGQNVTFRCDPISEHNRLYWYRQTLGQGPEFLTYFQNEAQLEKSRLLSDRFSAERPKGSFSTLEIQRTEQGDSAMYLCASSTPGQGFSGANVLTFGAGSRLTVL.

CDR3 coding DNA: TGTGCCAGCAGCCATAAAGTTGCGGGAGAGCAGTTCTTC. This encodes CASSHKVAGEQFF. This chain uses TRBV4-2 with TRBJ2-1; a weak D match, TRBD2 (6 bases). V was cut by 3 bases and J by 10 bases, with 13 bases left in between. This CDR3 has 13 amino acids. CDR1 and CDR2 from the germline V gene are LGHNA and YNFKEQ.

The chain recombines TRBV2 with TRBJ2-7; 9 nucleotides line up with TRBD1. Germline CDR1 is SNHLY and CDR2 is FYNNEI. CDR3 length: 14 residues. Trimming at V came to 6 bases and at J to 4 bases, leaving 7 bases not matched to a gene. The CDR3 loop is CASRTGTGLYEQYF. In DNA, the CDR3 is TGTGCCAGCAGAACCGGGACAGGGTTATACGAGCAGTACTTC.

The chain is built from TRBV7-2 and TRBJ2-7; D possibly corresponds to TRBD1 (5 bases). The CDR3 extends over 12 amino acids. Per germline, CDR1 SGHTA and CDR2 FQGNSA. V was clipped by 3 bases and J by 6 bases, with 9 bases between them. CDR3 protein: CASSFQGFEQYF. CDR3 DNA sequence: TGTGCCAGCAGCTTCCAGGGATTCGAGCAGTACTTC. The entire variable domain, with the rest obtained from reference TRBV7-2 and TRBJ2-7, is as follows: GAGVSQSPSNKVTEKGKDVELRCDPISGHTALYWYRQSLGQGLEFLIYFQGNSAPDKSGLPSDRFSAERTGGSVSTLTIQRTQQEDSAVYLCASSFQGFEQYFGPGTRLTVT.

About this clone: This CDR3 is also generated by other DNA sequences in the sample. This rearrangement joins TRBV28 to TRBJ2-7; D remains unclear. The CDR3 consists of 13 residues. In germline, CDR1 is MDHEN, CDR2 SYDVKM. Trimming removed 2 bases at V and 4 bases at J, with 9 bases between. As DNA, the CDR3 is TGTGCCAGCAGTTTAGGGCGGTCTTACGAGCAGTACTTC. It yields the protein CASSLGRSYEQYF.

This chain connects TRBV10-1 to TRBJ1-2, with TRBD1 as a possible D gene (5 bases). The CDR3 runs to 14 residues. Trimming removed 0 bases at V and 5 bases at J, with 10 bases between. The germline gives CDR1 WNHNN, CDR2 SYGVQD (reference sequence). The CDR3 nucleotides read TGCGCCAGCAGTGAGTCGGGGACTGATTATGGCTACACCTTC. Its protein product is CASSESGTDYGYTF.

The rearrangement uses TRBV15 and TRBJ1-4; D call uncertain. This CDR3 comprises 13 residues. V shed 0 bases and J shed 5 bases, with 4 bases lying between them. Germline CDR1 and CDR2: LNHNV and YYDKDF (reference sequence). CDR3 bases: TGTGCCACCAGCAGAGAAGGGAATGAAAAACTGTTTTTT. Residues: CATSREGNEKLFF.

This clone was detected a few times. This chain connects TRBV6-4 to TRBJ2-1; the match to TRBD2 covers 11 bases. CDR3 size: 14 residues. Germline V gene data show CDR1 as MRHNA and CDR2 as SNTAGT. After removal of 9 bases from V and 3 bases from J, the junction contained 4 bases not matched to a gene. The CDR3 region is CARSSGRLYNEQFF. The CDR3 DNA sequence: TGTGCCAGATCTAGCGGGAGGCTCTACAATGAGCAGTTCTTC.

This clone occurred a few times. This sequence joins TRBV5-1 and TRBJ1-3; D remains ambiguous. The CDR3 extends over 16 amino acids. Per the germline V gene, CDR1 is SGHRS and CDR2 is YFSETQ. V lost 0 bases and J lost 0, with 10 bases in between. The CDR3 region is CASSLVAPHSGNTIYF. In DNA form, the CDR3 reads TGCGCCAGCAGCTTGGTGGCTCCCCACTCTGGAAACACCATATATTTT.

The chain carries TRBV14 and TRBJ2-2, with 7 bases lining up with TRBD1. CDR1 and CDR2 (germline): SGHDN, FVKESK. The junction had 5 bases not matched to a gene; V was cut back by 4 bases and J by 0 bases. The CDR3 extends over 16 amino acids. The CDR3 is CASSPGQTTNTGELFF. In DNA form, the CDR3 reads TGTGCCAGCAGCCCGGGACAGACAACGAACACCGGGGAGCTGTTTTTT.

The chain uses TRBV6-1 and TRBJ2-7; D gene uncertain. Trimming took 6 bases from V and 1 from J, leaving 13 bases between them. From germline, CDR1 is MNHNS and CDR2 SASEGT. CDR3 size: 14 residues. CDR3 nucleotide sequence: TGTGCCAGCAGACTAAGGTTCGGATCCTACGAGCAGTACTTC. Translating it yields CASRLRFGSYEQYF.

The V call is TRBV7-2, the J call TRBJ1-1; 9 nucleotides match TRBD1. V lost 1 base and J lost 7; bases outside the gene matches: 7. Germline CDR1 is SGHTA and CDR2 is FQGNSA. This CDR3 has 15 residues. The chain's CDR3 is CASSLEGTGPSEAFF. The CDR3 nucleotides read TGTGCCAGCAGCTTAGAGGGGACAGGGCCTAGTGAAGCTTTCTTT. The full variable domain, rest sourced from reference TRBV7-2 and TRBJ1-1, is GAGVSQSPSNKVTEKGKDVELRCDPISGHTALYWYRQSLGQGLEFLIYFQGNSAPDKSGLPSDRFSAERTGGSVSTLTIQRTQQEDSAVYLCASSLEGTGPSEAFFGQGTRLTVV.

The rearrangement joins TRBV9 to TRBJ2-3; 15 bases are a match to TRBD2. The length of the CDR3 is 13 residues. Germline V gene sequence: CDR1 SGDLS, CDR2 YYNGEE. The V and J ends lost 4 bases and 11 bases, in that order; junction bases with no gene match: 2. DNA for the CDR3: TGTGCCAGCAGCTCGGGACTAGCGGGGGGGCAGTATTTT. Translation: CASSSGLAGGQYF. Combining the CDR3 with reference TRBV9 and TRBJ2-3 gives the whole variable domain DSGVTQTPKHLITATGQRVTLRCSPRSGDLSVYWYQQSLDQGLQFLIQYYNGEERAKGNILERFSAQQFPDLHSELNLSSLELGDSALYFCASSSGLAGGQYFGPGTRLTVL.

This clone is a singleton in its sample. The CDR3 region has the DNA TGTGCCAGCAGTTCCACCTCGGGGGAGCTGTTTTTT. The encoded protein is CASSSTSGELFF. V gene TRBV27 combines with J gene TRBJ2-2; D remains unclear. Trimming stripped 4 bases from V and 8 bases from J, with 8 bases between. The CDR3 runs 12 residues. Germline CDR1 MNHEY, CDR2 SMNVEV (reference sequence).

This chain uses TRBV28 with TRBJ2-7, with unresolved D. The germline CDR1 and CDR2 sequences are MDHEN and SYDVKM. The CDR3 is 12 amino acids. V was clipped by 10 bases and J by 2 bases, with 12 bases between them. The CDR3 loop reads CATSSSAYEQYF. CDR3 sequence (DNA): TGTGCCACTTCTTCATCCGCCTACGAGCAGTACTTC.

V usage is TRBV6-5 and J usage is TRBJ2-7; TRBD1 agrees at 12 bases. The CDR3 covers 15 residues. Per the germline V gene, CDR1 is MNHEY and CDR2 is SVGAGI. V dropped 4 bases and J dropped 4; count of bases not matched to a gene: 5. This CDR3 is CASSSGTGGLYEQYF. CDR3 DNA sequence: TGTGCCAGCAGTTCCGGGACAGGGGGCTTGTACGAGCAGTACTTC.